Sequencing of this T cell receptor beta chain was carried out in a study of siplizumab effects on memory and regulatory T cells (dated by TCRdb to about 2019). For context, the study as a whole: The study looked at the effect of siplizumab, an anti-CD2 antibody, on alloreactive T-cell subsets in allogeneic mixed lymphocyte reactions made from human PBMCs.

Sorted unstimulated T cells, along with proliferating T cells recovered from mixed lymphocyte reactions, underwent TCRbeta CDR3 sequencing. Fresh whole blood from nine to eleven HLA-typed healthy donors was used to isolate PBMCs. The CDR3 runs 14 amino acids, cysteine and phenylalanine included. Only the CDR3 portion is preserved as DNA: 42 bases, with reading frame beginning at the first base. From the germline V gene, CDR1 is WSHSY and CDR2 is SAAADI. Relative to germline, V is 4 bases shorter and J is 5 bases shorter, with 14 bases between their ends. The investigation overall reported the following: A naive or memory phenotype could not be assigned to roughly 80-96% of proliferating CD4+ or CD8+ clones. Greater diversity appeared to be present in unstimulated naive T cells than in memory T cells, and a substantial contribution to the alloresponse seemed to be made by naive cells. In reactions with siplizumab, an average of around 70% of mappable alloreactive CD4+ clones were Treg-derived, compared with approximately 29% in control reactions. Whether proliferating Tregs from siplizumab cultures actually had suppressive function was not functionally confirmed. The cumulative frequency of alloreactive sequences that could be traced back to unstimulated CD4+ memory T cells was significantly reduced by siplizumab. Sequences below about 10^-5 frequency were poorly captured, so only a minor fraction of alloreactive clones could be mapped to unstimulated subsets.

This clone has only one observation. The antigen this receptor binds is unknown. The input lacks base qualities; no much larger clone sits a single base away. Libraries were constructed by the immunoSEQ multiplex PCR assay. The deep sequencing platform assayed around 10^5 TCR templates per sample. Genomic DNA extracted from sorted T cells was the material used for TCRbeta CDR3 sequencing. Per the source publication's procedure: The R programming language was used for clonal analysis of the TCRbeta CDR3 data. Alloreactive CD4+ and CD8+ clones were identified by comparing unstimulated samples to CFSE-low samples taken after the reaction. Regulatory or non-regulatory origin of alloreactive CD4+ clones was assigned by matching sequences to the sorted unstimulated Treg and non-Treg repertoires. Sourced from immuneACCESS, this table was stored by TCRdb with only in-frame sequences that have V and J called. A share of the clones is absent; for the studies checked, an unresolved V gene accounts for under half, and the remainder has no known explanation. The DNA gave D and trimming, while V, J and clone size come from that table. The sample table lists over 85,000 clones, about 93% of them with a count of one. 1.1% of the sample is held by the ten biggest clonotypes.

This clonotype was sampled from a human donor in good health. Recombination joined TRBV10-2 with TRBJ1-1; the best D guess is TRBD1, with 5 bases matching. Sequencing used CD4+ T cells sorted from blood. The CDR3 corresponds to CASSVRGESTEAFF. The sequence in DNA is TGCGCCAGCAGTGTAAGGGGAGAATCAACTGAAGCTTTCTTT.